Each of the 5 T cell receptor beta chains below was sequenced from the same sample in a study of cytomegalovirus exposure and HLA in healthy donors. Primers included in the PCR were 60 Vbeta and 13 Jbeta primers. Sequencing used immunoSEQ multiplex PCR; TCRdb keeps in-frame clones, though not all of them. The sample includes about 150,000 clones, 88% of them seen just once. The sample comprised PBMCs. Every receptor here comes from a woman aged 40 to 50 in good health and CMV-seronegative.

V and J are TRBV6-5 and TRBJ2-3; weak D call: TRBD2 (5 bases). CDR3 size: 15 residues. Germline CDR1 MNHEY, CDR2 SVGAGI. V lost 6 bases and J lost 0, with 13 bases in between. CDR3 residues: CASSYSAASTDTQYF. The DNA for the CDR3 is TGTGCCAGCAGCTATAGCGCCGCTAGCACAGATACGCAGTATTTT.

The V call is TRBV5-1, the J call TRBJ2-7; 9 nucleotides align to TRBD1. The CDR3 totals 14 residues. J was trimmed by 2 bases and V by 4 bases; bases with no gene match: 4. CDR1 SGHRS and CDR2 YFSETQ come from the germline V gene. CDR3 bases: TGCGCCAGCAGCAACCGGGACAGGGCCTACGAGCAGTACTTC. Translating gives CASSNRDRAYEQYF.

There are a few counts of this clone. The rearrangement uses TRBV30 and TRBJ1-3; D unclear. The germline gives CDR1 GTSNPN, CDR2 SVGIG (reference sequence). The CDR3 length is 12 residues. V lost 0 bases to trimming and J lost 4 bases, with 4 bases between them. DNA of the CDR3: TGTGCCTGGAGTGTATCGGGAAACACCATATATTTT. The encoded protein is CAWSVSGNTIYF.

The CDR3 nucleotides read TGTGCCAGCAGGGAAACCGGGACAGGGGTGAGCGAGCAGTACTTC. Translating it yields CASRETGTGVSEQYF. This chain uses TRBV27 with TRBJ2-7; 10 bases match TRBD1. This CDR3 is built from 15 residues. V was pared by 6 bases and J by 6 bases, with 11 bases of the junction left unmatched. CDR1 and CDR2 from the germline V gene are MNHEY and SMNVEV (reference sequence).

Regarding this clone: Germline is not matched at one junction end, which may reflect a read error. The V gene is TRBV7-9, the J gene TRBJ1-2; D gene ambiguous. CDR3 length equals 16 residues. The germline gives CDR1 SEHNR, CDR2 FQNEAQ (reference sequence). DNA for the CDR3: TGTTCCAGCAGCTTAGTGGCGCAGGCCCAAAACTATGGCTACACCTTC. It specifies CSSSLVAQAQNYGYTF.